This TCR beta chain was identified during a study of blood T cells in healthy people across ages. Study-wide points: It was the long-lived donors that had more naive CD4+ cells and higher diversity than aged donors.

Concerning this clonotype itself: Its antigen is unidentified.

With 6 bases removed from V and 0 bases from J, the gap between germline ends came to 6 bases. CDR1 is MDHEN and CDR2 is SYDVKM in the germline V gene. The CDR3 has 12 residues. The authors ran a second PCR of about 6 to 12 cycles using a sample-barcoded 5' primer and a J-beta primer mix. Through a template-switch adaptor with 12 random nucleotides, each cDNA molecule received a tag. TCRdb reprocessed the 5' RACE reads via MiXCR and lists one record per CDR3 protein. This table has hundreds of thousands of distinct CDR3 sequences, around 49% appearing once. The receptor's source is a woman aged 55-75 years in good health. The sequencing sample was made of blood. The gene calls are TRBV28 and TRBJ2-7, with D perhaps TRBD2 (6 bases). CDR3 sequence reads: CASRTSSYEQYF. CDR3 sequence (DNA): TGTGCCAGCAGGACTAGCTCCTACGAGCAGTACTTC. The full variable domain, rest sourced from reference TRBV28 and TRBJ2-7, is DVKVTQSSRYLVKRTGEKVFLECVQDMDHENMFWYRQDPGLGLRLIYFSYDVKMKEKGDIPEGYSVSREKKERFSLILESASTNQTSMYLCASRTSSYEQYFGPGTRLTVT.